The sequence of this T cell receptor beta chain was determined in a study of post-analysis software for immune sequencing data. For the study at large: Recorded disease courses covered relapsing-remitting, secondary progressive and progressive-relapsing multiple sclerosis. Some patients had no subtype annotation. Broader study findings: TRBV5-6, TRBV5-1 and TRBV20-1 were among roughly five TRBV segments more frequent in patients than controls. By F measure, strong co-clustering occurred among samples prepared in the same batch. Normalized Chao1 diversity in multiple sclerosis patients fell significantly below that of controls.

To note about this clonotype: Its antigen is undetermined.

This CDR3 contains 18 residues. The TCR beta cDNA libraries contained unique molecular identifiers. The T cell input of roughly 0.95 to 11 million gave a few hundred thousand cDNA molecules. TCRdb passed the PCR reads through MiXCR, listing each CDR3 protein once. The sample contains 250,000 to 300,000 distinct CDR3 sequences, about 38% of which appear only once. Material for sequencing was blood. The rearrangement links TRBV21-1 to TRBJ2-2; TRBD1 is taken as the D call from the table, unchecked against the DNA. TRBV21-1 represents a pseudogene. This receptor was identified in a girl under 18 with multiple sclerosis. The CDR3 region is CASSRLPGQGAHSGELFF. CDR3 nucleotides: TGTGCCAGCAGTCGACTTCCTGGACAGGGGGCGCATAGCGGGGAGCTGTTTTTT.